The 23 T cell receptor beta chains given below trace back to one sample, sequenced in a study of cytomegalovirus exposure and HLA in healthy donors. Primers: 60 Vbeta forward and 13 Jbeta reverse. Measured with immunoSEQ multiplex PCR; TCRdb has only the in-frame clones, and not every one. The sample shows roughly 290,000 clones, under 90% of them seen only once. Sequencing was carried out using PBMCs. These receptors originate from a girl aged 2 to 10 in good health and CMV-seronegative.

The chain couples TRBV7-3 to TRBJ1-1, with 9 positions matching TRBD1. The CDR3 is 14 residues long. The germline V gene encodes CDR1 SGHTA and CDR2 FQGTGA. The V segment lost 5 bases and the J segment 5 bases; nucleotides outside the gene matches: 6. CDR3 DNA sequence: TGTGCCAGCAGCCCACAGGGGGCTCTTACTGAAGCTTTCTTT. This sequence encodes CASSPQGALTEAFF.

This sequence joins TRBV28 and TRBJ2-1; the match to TRBD2 covers 14 bases. The CDR3 is made up of 15 amino acids. Germline lookup yields CDR1 MDHEN and CDR2 SYDVKM. J was trimmed by 10 bases and V by 3 bases; bases with no gene match: 5. This CDR3 reads CASSLGTSGSREQFF. For the CDR3, the DNA is TGTGCCAGCAGTTTGGGGACTAGCGGGAGCAGGGAGCAGTTCTTC.

The rearrangement joins TRBV13 to TRBJ2-1; D remains unclear. CDR3 size: 14 residues. Trimming removed 3 bases at V and 10 bases at J, with 16 bases between. Germline-derived CDR1 and CDR2 are PRHDT and FYEKMQ (reference sequence). The CDR3 region is CASSFRTTLFEQFF. In nucleotides, the CDR3 is TGTGCCAGCAGCTTTCGAACTACCCTCTTCGAGCAGTTCTTC.

This chain connects TRBV2 to TRBJ2-1; 9 bases are shared with TRBD2. V lost 5 bases, J lost 0 bases, and 2 bases stayed unmatched. The CDR3 length is 15 residues. CDR1 SNHLY and CDR2 FYNNEI come from the germline V gene. CDR3 nucleotide sequence: TGTGCCAGCAGTTATAGCGGGGGCTCCTACAATGAGCAGTTCTTC. It yields the protein CASSYSGGSYNEQFF.

The chain uses TRBV28 and TRBJ2-7, with D possibly being TRBD2 (6 bases). The CDR3 covers 14 residues. With 4 bases removed from V and 2 bases from J, the gap between germline ends came to 12 bases. Germline V gene data show CDR1 as MDHEN and CDR2 as SYDVKM. CDR3 coding DNA: TGTGCCAGCAGTTCCCAGGGAGGTGCCTACGAGCAGTACTTC. Translation: CASSSQGGAYEQYF.

This chain connects TRBV11-2 to TRBJ2-3; 9 bases are a match to TRBD2. Losses at the gene ends were 1 base for V and 4 bases for J; bases not matched to a gene: 3. Germline V gives CDR1 SGHAT, CDR2 FQNNGV. This CDR3 has 15 amino acids. The CDR3 DNA is TGTGCCAGCAGCTTAGTTGGCGGGGGGGCAGATACGCAGTATTTT. This translates into CASSLVGGGADTQYF.

A note on this clone: No conserved phenylalanine or tryptophan ends this CDR3, so it is likely a read error. V and J are TRBV7-9 and TRBJ1-2; TRBD1 might be the D (5 bases). Trimming left V 1 base short and J 3 bases short, with 9 bases between. The CDR3 totals 14 residues. Germline CDR1 reads SEHNR; CDR2 reads FQNEAQ (reference sequence). The CDR3 sequence is CASSLGPGYYGYTL. CDR3 nucleotide sequence: TGTGCCAGCAGCTTAGGGCCAGGGTACTATGGCTACACCCTC.

The rearrangement uses TRBV6-1 and TRBJ2-1, with 8 bases identical to TRBD2. Germline V CDR1 and CDR2: MNHNS, SASEGT. The CDR3 is 15 amino acids. V lost 0 bases and J lost 3; bases outside the gene matches: 1. For the CDR3, the DNA is TGTGCCAGCAGTGAAGCGAGCGGGAGCTACAATGAGCAGTTCTTC. It is translated as CASSEASGSYNEQFF.

This chain joins TRBV9 and TRBJ2-4; D is perhaps TRBD2 (6 bases). Germline V gene sequence: CDR1 SGDLS, CDR2 YYNGEE. Deletions cut 0 bases from V and 0 bases from J, with 22 bases between. The length of the CDR3 is 20 residues. In DNA form, the CDR3 reads TGTGCCAGCAGCGTAGGGGGAGGAAGGGCTAGATCCTTAGCCAAAAACATTCAGTACTTC. Protein: CASSVGGGRARSLAKNIQYF.

The chain employs TRBV7-9 and TRBJ2-7, with D possibly matching TRBD2 (5 bases). This CDR3 comprises 14 residues. V lost 4 bases and J lost 3, with 13 bases in between. Per germline, CDR1 SEHNR and CDR2 FQNEAQ (reference sequence). CDR3 residues: CASSSGYELYEQYF. The CDR3 nucleotides are TGTGCCAGCAGCTCGGGGTACGAACTCTACGAGCAGTACTTC.

This clone has a single count. DNA for the CDR3: TGTGCCAGTAGGCCATGGACAGGCGACTCCGGACATTGGACTGAAGCTTTCTTT. It translates to CASRPWTGDSGHWTEAFF. The V call is TRBV19, the J call TRBJ1-1; 7 bases match TRBD1. This CDR3 region has 18 residues. V trimming: 6 bases; J trimming: 5 bases; junction bases outside the gene matches: 21. Per germline, CDR1 LNHDA and CDR2 SQIVND (reference sequence).

This chain joins TRBV7-2 and TRBJ1-1; D gene unclear. The CDR3 has 12 amino acids. V lost 7 bases to trimming and J lost 1 base, with 7 bases between them. Germline CDR1 reads SGHTA; CDR2 reads FQGNSA. CDR3 in DNA: TGTGCCAGCAAATCGTGGAACACTGAAGCTTTCTTT. Translation gives CASKSWNTEAFF.

The V gene is TRBV10-2, the J gene TRBJ1-1; 9 bases are shared with TRBD1. The ends lost 3 bases at V and 5 bases at J; junction bases unmatched: 4. CDR1 is WSHSY and CDR2 is SAAADI in the germline V gene. The CDR3 is 14 amino acids. This chain's CDR3 is CASSDRTGVTEAFF. CDR3 nucleotides: TGCGCCAGCAGTGATCGGACAGGGGTGACTGAAGCTTTCTTT.

This chain connects TRBV10-3 to TRBJ1-1; D uncertain. The V end was cut by 0 bases, the J end by 6 bases, with 20 bases between. This CDR3 comprises 17 residues. Germline loops: CDR1 ENHRY, CDR2 SYGVKD. CDR3 sequence: CAISESTLSEVASEAFF. CDR3 coding DNA: TGTGCCATCAGTGAGTCGACTTTGTCAGAAGTAGCCTCTGAAGCTTTCTTT.

The chain carries TRBV10-3 and TRBJ1-5, with unresolved D. V was trimmed by 0 bases and J by 5 bases, leaving 8 bases between them. Per the germline V gene, CDR1 is ENHRY and CDR2 is SYGVKD. CDR3 size: 14 residues. The CDR3 sequence: CAISESAGHQPQHF. The CDR3 DNA sequence: TGTGCCATCAGTGAGTCGGCAGGTCATCAGCCCCAGCATTTT.

This sequence joins TRBV10-2 and TRBJ2-7, with 8 nucleotides matching TRBD2. V lost 6 bases to trimming and J lost 2 bases; unmatched junction nucleotides: 3. Germline loops: CDR1 WSHSY, CDR2 SAAADI. There are 13 residues in the CDR3. The CDR3 nucleotides are TGCGCCAGCAGAGCGGGGGCCGCCTACGAGCAGTACTTC. This codes for CASRAGAAYEQYF.

V is TRBV5-4 and J is TRBJ1-1; no firm D call. V was trimmed by 1 base and J by 0 bases, leaving 7 bases between them. CDR1 and CDR2 (germline): SGHNT, YYREEE (reference sequence). The CDR3 has 14 amino acids. This CDR3 reads CASSLYIMNTEAFF. The CDR3 coding sequence is TGTGCCAGCAGCTTGTACATTATGAACACTGAAGCTTTCTTT.

In nucleotides, the CDR3 is TGTGCCAGCAATCAGAACACTGAAGCTTTCTTT. Translation: CASNQNTEAFF. The V and J genes are TRBV28 and TRBJ1-1; no reliable D call. Germline CDR1 MDHEN, CDR2 SYDVKM. The CDR3 is 11 amino acids. Trimming took off 7 bases at V and 1 base at J, with 4 bases between the two ends. The variable domain in full, completed from reference TRBV28 and TRBJ1-1, reads DVKVTQSSRYLVKRTGEKVFLECVQDMDHENMFWYRQDPGLGLRLIYFSYDVKMKEKGDIPEGYSVSREKKERFSLILESASTNQTSMYLCASNQNTEAFFGQGTRLTVV.

The rearrangement links TRBV29-1 to TRBJ2-7, with 7 nucleotides matching TRBD2. Unmatched junction bases numbered 6, after V lost 1 base and J lost 6 bases. The germline V gene has CDR1 SQVTM and CDR2 ANQGSEA. CDR3 length: 13 amino acids. The CDR3 loop is CSVEVRGRGEQYF. For the CDR3, the DNA is TGCAGCGTTGAAGTGAGAGGGAGGGGCGAGCAGTACTTC.

The chain is built from TRBV6-5 and TRBJ2-2; the match to TRBD1 covers 8 bases. Germline V gives CDR1 MNHEY, CDR2 SVGAGI. V gave up 11 bases and J gave up 3 bases; unmatched junction bases: 11. This CDR3 is 15 amino acids long. CDR3 DNA sequence: TGTGCCGGCAAAGGGGGACAGGTTCACACCGGGGAGCTGTTTTTT. Translation gives CAGKGGQVHTGELFF.

The rearrangement joins TRBV5-4 to TRBJ2-7; maybe TRBD2 (7 bases). Trimming pared 3 bases from V and 6 bases from J, leaving 10 bases between. Germline-derived CDR1 and CDR2 are SGHNT and YYREEE (reference sequence). This CDR3 region has 12 residues. CDR3 sequence reads: CASSWGGGEQYF. The CDR3, as DNA: TGTGCCAGCAGCTGGGGAGGGGGCGAGCAGTACTTC. Full variable domain (remainder filled in from reference TRBV5-4 and TRBJ2-7): ETGVTQSPTHLIKTRGQQVTLRCSSQSGHNTVSWYQQALGQGPQFIFQYYREEENGRGNFPPRFSGLQFPNYSSELNVNALELDDSALYLCASSWGGGEQYFGPGTRLTVT.

This clone has a single count. The V and J genes are TRBV25-1 and TRBJ1-4, with TRBD1 matching 9 bases. This CDR3 has 17 residues. Trimming cost V 3 bases and J 8 bases; bases outside gene matches: 13. Germline V lookup: CDR1 MGHDK, CDR2 SYGVNS. CDR3 loop: CASSDPGGQGGREKLFF. In DNA form, the CDR3 reads TGTGCCAGCAGTGACCCGGGGGGACAGGGTGGTCGAGAAAAACTGTTTTTT. The variable domain in full, completed from reference TRBV25-1 and TRBJ1-4, reads EADIYQTPRYLVIGTGKKITLECSQTMGHDKMYWYQQDPGMELHLIHYSYGVNSTEKGDLSSESTVSRIRTEHFPLTLESARPSHTSQYLCASSDPGGQGGREKLFFGSGTQLSVL.

The chain has TRBV15 and TRBJ2-3; no clear D gene. Trimming stripped 2 bases from V and 4 bases from J, with 25 bases between. The CDR3 is 19 amino acids. The germline gives CDR1 LNHNV, CDR2 YYDKDF (reference sequence). The CDR3 DNA is TGTGCCACCAGCAGACAAGAGGAGAGACTCGCCCACGGCCCAGATACGCAGTATTTT. Encoded protein: CATSRQEERLAHGPDTQYF.